This TCR beta chain derives from a study of response to subunit inactivated influenza vaccine. Study-level points and caveats: A suggestion made by the authors is that each seasonal influenza vaccination recruits few new T cells.

Each CDR3 protein is one row after TCRdb ran MiXCR on the RT-PCR reads. The sample gives roughly 630,000 distinct CDR3 sequences, about 15% of which show up once; about 7.4% is in the top ten. Turning to this clonotype: No antigen is known for it.

The clonotype comes from a man aged 45-60 years who received an inactivated influenza vaccine. The sequencing here drew on PBMCs from blood, taken about 14 days before vaccination.

The CDR3: CSVDQGLGQPQHF. The CDR3 DNA follows: TGCAGCGTTGACCAGGGGTTAGGTCAGCCCCAGCATTTT. This chain connects TRBV29-1 to TRBJ1-5; D perhaps matches TRBD1 (6 bases). This CDR3 contains 13 residues. Germline V gene sequence: CDR1 SQVTM, CDR2 ANQGSEA. V lost 3 bases and J lost 6, with 12 bases in between.